This record concerns one T cell receptor beta chain sequence. The data originate from a study of shared T cell receptors in the human thymus. Assay used: immunoSEQ multiplex PCR; TCRdb lists only in-frame clones, some missing. Among about 540,000 clones, around 82% were seen once, and the ten largest hold 0.013%. The CDR3 contains 14 residues. The germline V gene encodes CDR1 ENHRY and CDR2 SYGVKD. Germline trimming cut 6 bases from V and 4 bases from J; bases unmatched to any gene: 4. These records were also assigned to another study, of human thymus T cells. That work states: Related research has reported that thymic repertoires overlap highly among unrelated individuals.

Sequencing was performed on thymocytes. The TCR comes from a boy younger than two with a congenital heart defect. J is TRBJ2-3 and V is TRBV10-3, with 10 bases fitting TRBD2. The CDR3 nucleotides read TGTGCCATCAGCGAGCGGGAGGGGGCAGATACGCAGTATTTT. Translation gives CAISEREGADTQYF.